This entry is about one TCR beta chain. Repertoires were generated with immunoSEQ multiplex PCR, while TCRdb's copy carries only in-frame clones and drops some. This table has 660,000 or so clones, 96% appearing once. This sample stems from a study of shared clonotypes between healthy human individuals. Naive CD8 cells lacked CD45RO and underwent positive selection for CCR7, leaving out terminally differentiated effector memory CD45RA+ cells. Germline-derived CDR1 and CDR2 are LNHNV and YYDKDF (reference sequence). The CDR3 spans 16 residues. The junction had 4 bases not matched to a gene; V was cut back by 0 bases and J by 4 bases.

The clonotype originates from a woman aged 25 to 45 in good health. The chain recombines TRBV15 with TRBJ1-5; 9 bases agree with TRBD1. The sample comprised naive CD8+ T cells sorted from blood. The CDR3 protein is CATSREDRGGNQPQHF. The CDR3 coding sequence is TGTGCCACCAGCAGAGAGGACAGGGGTGGAAATCAGCCCCAGCATTTT.